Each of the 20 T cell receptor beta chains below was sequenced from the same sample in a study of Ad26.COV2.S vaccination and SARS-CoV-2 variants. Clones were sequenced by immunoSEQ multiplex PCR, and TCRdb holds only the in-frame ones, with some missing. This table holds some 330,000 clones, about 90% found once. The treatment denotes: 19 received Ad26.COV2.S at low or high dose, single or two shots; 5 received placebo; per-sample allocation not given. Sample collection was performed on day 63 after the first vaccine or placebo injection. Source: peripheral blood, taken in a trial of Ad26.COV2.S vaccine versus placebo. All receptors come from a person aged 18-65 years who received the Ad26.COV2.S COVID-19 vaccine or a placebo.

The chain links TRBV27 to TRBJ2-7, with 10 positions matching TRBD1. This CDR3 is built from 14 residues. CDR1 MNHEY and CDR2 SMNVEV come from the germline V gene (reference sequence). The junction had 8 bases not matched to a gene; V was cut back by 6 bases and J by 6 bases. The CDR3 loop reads CASSWTGGRSEQYV. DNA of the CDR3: TGTGCCAGCAGCTGGACAGGGGGACGGAGCGAGCAGTACGTC.

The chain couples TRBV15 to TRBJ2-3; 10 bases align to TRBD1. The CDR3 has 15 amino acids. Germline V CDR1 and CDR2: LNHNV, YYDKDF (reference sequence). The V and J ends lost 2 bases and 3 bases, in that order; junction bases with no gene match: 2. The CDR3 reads CATSRPGQGTDTQYF. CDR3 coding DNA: TGTGCCACCAGCAGACCGGGACAGGGGACAGATACGCAGTATTTT.

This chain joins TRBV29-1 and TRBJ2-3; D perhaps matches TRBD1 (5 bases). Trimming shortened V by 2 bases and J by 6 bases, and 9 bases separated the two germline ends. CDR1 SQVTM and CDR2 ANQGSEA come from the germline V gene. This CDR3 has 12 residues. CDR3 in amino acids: CSVEQGPDTQYF. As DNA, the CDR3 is TGCAGCGTTGAACAGGGCCCGGATACGCAGTATTTT.

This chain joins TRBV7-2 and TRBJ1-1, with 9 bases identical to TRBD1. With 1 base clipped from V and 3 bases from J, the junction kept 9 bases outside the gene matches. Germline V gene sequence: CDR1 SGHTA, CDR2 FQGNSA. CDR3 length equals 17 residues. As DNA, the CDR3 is TGTGCCAGCAGCTTAGATTTGGGACAGGGCATAGACACTGAAGCTTTCTTT. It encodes CASSLDLGQGIDTEAFF.

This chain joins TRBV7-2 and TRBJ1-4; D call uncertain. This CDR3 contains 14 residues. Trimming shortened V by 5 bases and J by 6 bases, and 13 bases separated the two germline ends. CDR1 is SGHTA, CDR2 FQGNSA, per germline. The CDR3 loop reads CASSMIGWDEKLFF. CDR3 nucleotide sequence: TGTGCCAGCAGCATGATCGGCTGGGATGAAAAACTGTTTTTT.

The CDR3 nucleotides are TGTGCCAGCAGCTTCTTGGGGGGCCCACGATGGCCCCAGCATTTT. Protein sequence: CASSFLGGPRWPQHF. The gene calls are TRBV27 and TRBJ1-5, with D possibly TRBD1 on 6 matching bases. CDR3 length: 15 amino acids. CDR1 and CDR2 (germline): MNHEY, SMNVEV (reference sequence). V was shortened by 6 bases and J by 9 bases, with 21 bases between the two germline ends.

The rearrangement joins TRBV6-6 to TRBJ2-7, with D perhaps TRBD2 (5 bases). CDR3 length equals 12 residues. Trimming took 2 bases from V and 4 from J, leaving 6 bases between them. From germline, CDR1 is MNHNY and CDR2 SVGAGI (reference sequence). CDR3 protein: CASSYRGYEQYV. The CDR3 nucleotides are TGTGCCAGCAGTTACCGGGGATACGAGCAGTACGTC.

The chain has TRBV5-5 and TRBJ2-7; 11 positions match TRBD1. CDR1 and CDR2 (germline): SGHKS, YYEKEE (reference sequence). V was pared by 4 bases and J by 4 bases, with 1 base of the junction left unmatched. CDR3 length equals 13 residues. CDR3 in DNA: TGTGCCAGCAGCAGGGACAGGGGGTACGAGCAGTACGTC. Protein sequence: CASSRDRGYEQYV.

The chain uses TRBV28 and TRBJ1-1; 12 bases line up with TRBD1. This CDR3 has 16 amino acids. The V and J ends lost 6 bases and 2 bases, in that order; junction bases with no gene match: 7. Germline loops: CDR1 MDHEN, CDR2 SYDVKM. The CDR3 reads CASRRGGTGGNTEAFF. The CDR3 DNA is TGTGCCAGCAGGCGTGGTGGGACAGGGGGCAACACTGAAGCTTTCTTT.

For the CDR3, the DNA is TGTGCCAGCAGCTTATTAGCGGGAGGGACCTACGAGCAGTACGTC. Amino acid sequence: CASSLLAGGTYEQYV. The chain combines TRBV7-9 with TRBJ2-7; 11 nucleotides align to TRBD2. CDR1 is SEHNR and CDR2 is FQNEAQ in the germline V gene (reference sequence). V lost 2 bases and J lost 2; bases outside the gene matches: 2. The CDR3 runs 15 residues.

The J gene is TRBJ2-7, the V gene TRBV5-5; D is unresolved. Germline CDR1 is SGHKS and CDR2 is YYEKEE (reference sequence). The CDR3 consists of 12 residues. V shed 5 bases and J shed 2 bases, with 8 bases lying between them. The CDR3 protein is CASSRPAYEQYF. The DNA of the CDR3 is TGTGCCAGCAGTCGTCCGGCCTACGAGCAGTACTTC.

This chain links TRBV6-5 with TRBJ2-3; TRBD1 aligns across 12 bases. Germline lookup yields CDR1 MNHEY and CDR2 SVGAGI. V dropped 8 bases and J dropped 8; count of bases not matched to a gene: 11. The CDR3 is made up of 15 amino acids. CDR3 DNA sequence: TGTGCCAGCTTACCCGGGACAGGGGGCGCGTTTACGCAGTATTTT. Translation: CASLPGTGGAFTQYF.

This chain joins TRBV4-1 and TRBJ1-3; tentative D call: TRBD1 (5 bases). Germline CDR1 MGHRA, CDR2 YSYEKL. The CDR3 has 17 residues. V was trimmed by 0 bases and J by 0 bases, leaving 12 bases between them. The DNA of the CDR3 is TGCGCCAGCAGCCAAGAGGCCACAGGTGTCTCTGGAAACACCATATATTTT. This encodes CASSQEATGVSGNTIYF.

CDR3 sequence reads: CAISLSENTGELFF. In DNA form, the CDR3 reads TGTGCCATCAGCCTTAGCGAGAACACCGGGGAGCTGTTTTTT. This chain connects TRBV10-3 to TRBJ2-2; D may be TRBD2 (5 bases). From germline, CDR1 is ENHRY and CDR2 SYGVKD. There are 14 residues in the CDR3. V was cut by 6 bases and J by 1 base, with 9 bases left in between.

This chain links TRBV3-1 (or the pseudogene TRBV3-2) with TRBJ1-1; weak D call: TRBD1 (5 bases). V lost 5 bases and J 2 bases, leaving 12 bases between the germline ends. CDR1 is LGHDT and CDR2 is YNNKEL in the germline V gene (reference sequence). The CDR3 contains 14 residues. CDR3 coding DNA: TGTGCCAGCAGCAAAACCCAGGGAAACACTGAAGCTTTCTTT. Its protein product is CASSKTQGNTEAFF.

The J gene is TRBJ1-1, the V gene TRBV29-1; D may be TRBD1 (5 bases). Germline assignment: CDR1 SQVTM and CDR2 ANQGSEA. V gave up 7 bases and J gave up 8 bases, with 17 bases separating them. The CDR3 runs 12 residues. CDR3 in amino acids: CSAQVGDVEAFF. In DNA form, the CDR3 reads TGCAGCGCCCAAGTGGGGGATGTGGAAGCTTTCTTT.

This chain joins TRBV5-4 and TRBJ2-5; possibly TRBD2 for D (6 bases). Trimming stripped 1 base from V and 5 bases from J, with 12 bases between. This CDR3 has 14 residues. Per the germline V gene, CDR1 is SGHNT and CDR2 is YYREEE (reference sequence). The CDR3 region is CASSLIGRGETQYF. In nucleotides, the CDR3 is TGTGCCAGCAGCTTGATCGGGAGAGGTGAGACCCAGTACTTC.

The CDR3 region has the DNA TGCAGCGTTGAAGACGGCAGGGTTCCTGAAGCTTTCTTT. Translation: CSVEDGRVPEAFF. The V call is TRBV29-1, the J call TRBJ1-1; a weak D match, TRBD1 (5 bases). Germline values: CDR1 SQVTM, CDR2 ANQGSEA. The V end was cut by 0 bases, the J end by 6 bases, with 11 bases between. The length of the CDR3 is 13 residues.

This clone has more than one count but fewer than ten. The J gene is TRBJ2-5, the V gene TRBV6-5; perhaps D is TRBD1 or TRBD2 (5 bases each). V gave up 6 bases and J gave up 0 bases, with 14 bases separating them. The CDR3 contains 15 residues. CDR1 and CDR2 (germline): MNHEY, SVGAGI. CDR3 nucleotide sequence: TGTGCCAGCAGCTCAGGGAGAGAGTACCAAGAGACCCAGTACTTC. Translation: CASSSGREYQETQYF.

The CDR3 DNA is TGTGCCAGCAGTGGGTGGCGGGAGGCCCACAATGAGCAGTTCTTC. As protein: CASSGWREAHNEQFF. The rearrangement uses TRBV9 and TRBJ2-1, with 8 positions matching TRBD2. The germline V gene encodes CDR1 SGDLS and CDR2 YYNGEE. This CDR3 region has 15 residues. The ends lost 5 bases at V and 5 bases at J; junction bases unmatched: 9.